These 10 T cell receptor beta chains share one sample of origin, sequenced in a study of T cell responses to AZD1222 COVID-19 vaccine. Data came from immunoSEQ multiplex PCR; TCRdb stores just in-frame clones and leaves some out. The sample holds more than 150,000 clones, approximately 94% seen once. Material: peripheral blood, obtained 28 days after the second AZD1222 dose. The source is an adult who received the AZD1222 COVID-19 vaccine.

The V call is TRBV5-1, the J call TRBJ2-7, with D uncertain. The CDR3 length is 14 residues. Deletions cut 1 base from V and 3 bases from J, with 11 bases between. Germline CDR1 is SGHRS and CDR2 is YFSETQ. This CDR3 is CASSLNSGVYEQYF. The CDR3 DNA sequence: TGCGCCAGCAGCTTGAATTCTGGGGTCTACGAGCAGTACTTC.

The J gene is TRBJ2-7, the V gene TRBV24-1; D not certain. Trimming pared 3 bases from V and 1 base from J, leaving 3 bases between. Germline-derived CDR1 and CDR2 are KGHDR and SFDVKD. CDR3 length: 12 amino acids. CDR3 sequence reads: CATSDRSYEQYF. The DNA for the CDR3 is TGTGCCACCAGTGATAGATCCTACGAGCAGTACTTC.

The CDR3 region is CASTSANYGYTF. In nucleotides, the CDR3 is TGTGCCAGTACGTCTGCTAACTATGGCTACACCTTC. This chain links TRBV19 with TRBJ1-2; D gene ambiguous. CDR3 length: 12 residues. V was trimmed by 7 bases and J by 0 bases, leaving 6 bases between them. From germline, CDR1 is LNHDA and CDR2 SQIVND (reference sequence).

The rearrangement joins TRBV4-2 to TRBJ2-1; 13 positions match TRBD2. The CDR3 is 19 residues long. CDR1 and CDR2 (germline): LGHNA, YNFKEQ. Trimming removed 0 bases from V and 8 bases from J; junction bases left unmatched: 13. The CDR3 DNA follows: TGTGCCAGCAGCCAAGATCGGCCGGAACTAGCGGGAGGGGCTCATGAGCAGTTCTTC. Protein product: CASSQDRPELAGGAHEQFF.

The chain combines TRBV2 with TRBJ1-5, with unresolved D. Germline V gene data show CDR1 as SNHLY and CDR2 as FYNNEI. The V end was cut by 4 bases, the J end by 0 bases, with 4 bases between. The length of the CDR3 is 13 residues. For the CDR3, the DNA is TGTGCCAGCAGTGTATTTAGCAATCAGCCCCAGCATTTT. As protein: CASSVFSNQPQHF.

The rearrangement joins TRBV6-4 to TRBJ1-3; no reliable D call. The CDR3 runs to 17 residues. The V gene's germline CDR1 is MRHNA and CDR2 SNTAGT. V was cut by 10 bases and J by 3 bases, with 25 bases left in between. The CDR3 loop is CANLQRREAGVGNTIYF. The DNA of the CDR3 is TGTGCCAACCTCCAAAGGCGGGAAGCTGGGGTTGGAAACACCATATATTTT.

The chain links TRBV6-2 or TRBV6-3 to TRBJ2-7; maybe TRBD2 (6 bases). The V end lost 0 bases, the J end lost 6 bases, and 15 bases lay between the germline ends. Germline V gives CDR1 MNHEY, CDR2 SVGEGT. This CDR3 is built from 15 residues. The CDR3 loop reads CASSYSGMASVEQYF. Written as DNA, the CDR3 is TGTGCCAGCAGTTACTCGGGAATGGCTAGCGTCGAGCAGTACTTC.

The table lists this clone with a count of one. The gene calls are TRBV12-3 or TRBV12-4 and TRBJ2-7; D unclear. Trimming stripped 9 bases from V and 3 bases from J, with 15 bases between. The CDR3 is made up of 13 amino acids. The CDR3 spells CASSPSSRYEQYF. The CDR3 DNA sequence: TGTGCCAGTTCCCCGAGCAGTCGCTACGAGCAGTACTTC.

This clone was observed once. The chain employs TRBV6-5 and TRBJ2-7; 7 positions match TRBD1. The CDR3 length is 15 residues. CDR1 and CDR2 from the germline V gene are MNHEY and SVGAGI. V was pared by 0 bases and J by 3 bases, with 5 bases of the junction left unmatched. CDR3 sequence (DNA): TGTGCCAGCAGTTACTCGACAGGGTCAGACTACGAGCAGTACTTC. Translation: CASSYSTGSDYEQYF.

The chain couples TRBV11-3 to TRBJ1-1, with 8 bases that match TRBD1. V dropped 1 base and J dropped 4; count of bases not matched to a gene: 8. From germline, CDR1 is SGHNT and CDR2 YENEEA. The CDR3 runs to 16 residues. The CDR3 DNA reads TGTGCCAGCAGCTTAGGGGCGACAGGGGCAGGCACTGAAGCTTTCTTT. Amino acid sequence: CASSLGATGAGTEAFF.